Presented here are 9 T cell receptor beta chains from one specimen sequenced in a study of response to subunit inactivated influenza vaccine. TCRdb itself ran the RT-PCR reads through MiXCR, one entry per CDR3 protein. The data hold some 850,000 distinct CDR3 sequences, with approximately 18% observed a single time. Here the sequenced sample was PBMCs from blood, taken more than 4 days after vaccination. The source of these receptors is a man in his forties or fifties who received an inactivated influenza vaccine.

V gene TRBV9 combines with J gene TRBJ2-7, with 8 positions matching TRBD1. In germline, CDR1 is SGDLS, CDR2 YYNGEE. V dropped 0 bases and J dropped 3; count of bases not matched to a gene: 5. The CDR3 has 15 residues. CDR3 DNA sequence: TGTGCCAGCAGCGTAGGGACAGGGTTATTCTACGAGCAGTACTTC. This gives the protein CASSVGTGLFYEQYF.

This clonotype appeared a few times. This sequence joins TRBV7-8 and TRBJ1-1; D not certain. The CDR3 sequence is 12 residues long. CDR1 and CDR2 (germline): SGHVS, FQNEAQ. V was shortened by 1 base and J by 7 bases, with 7 bases between the two germline ends. This CDR3 is CASSLGDGEAFF. The CDR3 DNA reads as TGTGCCAGCAGCTTAGGAGACGGTGAAGCTTTCTTT.

This clonotype was counted between two and nine times. The chain links TRBV5-1 to TRBJ1-2; unclear D gene. Trimming took 4 bases from V and 8 from J, leaving 21 bases between them. Germline loops: CDR1 SGHRS, CDR2 YFSETQ. CDR3 length: 15 residues. The CDR3 loop is CASSPSATGVPGYTF. The CDR3 DNA sequence: TGCGCCAGCAGCCCGAGCGCAACCGGGGTCCCAGGCTACACCTTC.

This clonotype was counted only a few times. The chain is built from TRBV18 and TRBJ2-2, with 8 bases aligning to TRBD2. This CDR3 contains 18 residues. V was clipped by 2 bases and J by 4 bases; unmatched bases: 12. CDR1 is KGHSH, CDR2 LQKENI, per germline. CDR3 residues: CASSPGNRAGVVTGELFF. CDR3 coding DNA: TGTGCCAGCTCACCAGGGAATCGAGCGGGAGTTGTCACCGGGGAGCTGTTTTTT.

The V call is TRBV2, the J call TRBJ2-7, with D perhaps matching TRBD2 (5 bases). Trimming pared 2 bases from V and 3 bases from J, leaving 8 bases between. Germline V lookup: CDR1 SNHLY, CDR2 FYNNEI. This CDR3 contains 13 residues. This CDR3 reads CASSETRDYEQYF. The CDR3 nucleotides read TGTGCCAGCAGTGAAACTAGGGACTACGAGCAGTACTTC.

Worth noting for this clonotype: At one end the junction does not follow the germline gene, possibly because of a read error. The chain couples TRBV16 to TRBJ2-5; D call uncertain. Germline CDR1 KGHSY, CDR2 FQNENV. The CDR3 is 12 residues long. CDR3 protein: CASSQAGETQHF. CDR3 coding DNA: TGTGCCAGCAGCCAAGCAGGAGAGACCCAGCACTTC.

This clonotype was counted many times. The rearrangement joins TRBV15 to TRBJ2-7; 7 bases are shared with TRBD2. CDR1 and CDR2 (germline): LNHNV, YYDKDF (reference sequence). Trimming took 2 bases from V and 0 from J; bases not matched to a gene: 10. The CDR3 has 17 residues. The CDR3 sequence is CATSRYSGGSHSYEQYF. CDR3 nucleotides: TGTGCCACCAGCAGATACTCCGGGGGGAGCCACTCCTACGAGCAGTACTTC. Combining the CDR3 with reference TRBV15 and TRBJ2-7 gives the whole variable domain DAMVIQNPRYQVTQFGKPVTLSCSQTLNHNVMYWYQQKSSQAPKLLFHYYDKDFNNEADTPDNFQSRRPNTSFCFLDIRSPGLGDTAMYLCATSRYSGGSHSYEQYFGPGTRLTVT.

The chain combines TRBV7-9 with TRBJ1-2; 8 bases are a match to TRBD1. This CDR3 is built from 15 residues. V trimming: 3 bases; J trimming: 6 bases; junction bases outside the gene matches: 9. Looked up from germline, CDR1 is SEHNR and CDR2 is FQNEAQ (reference sequence). The CDR3 is CASSLTLGQGDGYTF. The CDR3 DNA sequence: TGTGCCAGCAGCTTGACCTTAGGACAGGGAGATGGCTACACCTTC. Together with reference TRBV7-9 and TRBJ1-2, the CDR3 gives the full variable domain: DTGVSQNPRHKITKRGQNVTFRCDPISEHNRLYWYRQTLGQGPEFLTYFQNEAQLEKSRLLSDRFSAERPKGSFSTLEIQRTEQGDSAMYLCASSLTLGQGDGYTFGSGTRLTVV.

Concerning this clonotype: This clone may be a read error of a much larger clone one base away. The J gene is TRBJ2-5, the V gene TRBV12-3 or TRBV12-4; D call uncertain. V lost 1 base and J lost 6, with 9 bases in between. This CDR3 contains 13 residues. The CDR3 bases are TGTGCCAGCAGTTTAGAGGGTCGGCAGACCCAGTACTTC. It is translated as CASSLEGRQTQYF.